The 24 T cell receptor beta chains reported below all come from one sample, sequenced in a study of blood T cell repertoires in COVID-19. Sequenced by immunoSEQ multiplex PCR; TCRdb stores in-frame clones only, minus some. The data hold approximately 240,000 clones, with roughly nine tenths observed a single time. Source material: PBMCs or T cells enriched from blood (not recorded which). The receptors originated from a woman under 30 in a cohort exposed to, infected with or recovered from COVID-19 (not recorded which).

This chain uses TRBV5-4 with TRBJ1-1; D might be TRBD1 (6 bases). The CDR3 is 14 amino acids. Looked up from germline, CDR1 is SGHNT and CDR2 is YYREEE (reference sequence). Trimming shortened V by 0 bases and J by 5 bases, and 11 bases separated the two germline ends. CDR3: CASSLDREGTEAFF. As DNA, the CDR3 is TGTGCCAGCAGCTTGGACAGGGAGGGAACTGAAGCTTTCTTT.

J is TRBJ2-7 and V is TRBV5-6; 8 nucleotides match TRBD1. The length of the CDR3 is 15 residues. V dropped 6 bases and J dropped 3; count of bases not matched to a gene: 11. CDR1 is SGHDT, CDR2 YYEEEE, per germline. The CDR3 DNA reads TGTGCCAGCACCGGTTTAGGGACAGGAGACTACGAGCAGTACTTC. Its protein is CASTGLGTGDYEQYF.

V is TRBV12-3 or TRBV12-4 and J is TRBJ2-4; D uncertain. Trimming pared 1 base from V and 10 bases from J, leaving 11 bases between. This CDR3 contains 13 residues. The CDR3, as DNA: TGTGCCAGCAGTTTAGTCACCGGAGAGATTCAGTACTTC. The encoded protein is CASSLVTGEIQYF.

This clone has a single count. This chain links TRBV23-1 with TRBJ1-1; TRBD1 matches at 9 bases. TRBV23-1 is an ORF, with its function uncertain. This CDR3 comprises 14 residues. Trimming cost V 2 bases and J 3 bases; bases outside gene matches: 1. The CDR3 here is CASSQNRGHTEAFF. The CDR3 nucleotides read TGCGCCAGCAGTCAAAACAGGGGGCACACTGAAGCTTTCTTT.

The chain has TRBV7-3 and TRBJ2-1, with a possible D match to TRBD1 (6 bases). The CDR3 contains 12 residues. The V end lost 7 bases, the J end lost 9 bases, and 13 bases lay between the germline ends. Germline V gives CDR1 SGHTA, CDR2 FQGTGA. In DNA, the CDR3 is TGTGCCAGCATCCCCCTCAGGGGTGAGCAGTTCTTC. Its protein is CASIPLRGEQFF.

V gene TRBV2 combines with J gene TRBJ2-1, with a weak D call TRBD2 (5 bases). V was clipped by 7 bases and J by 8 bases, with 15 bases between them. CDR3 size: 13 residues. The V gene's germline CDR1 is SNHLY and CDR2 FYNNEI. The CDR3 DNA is TGTGCCAGCATTAGAGGGAACGGGGATGAGCAGTTCTTC. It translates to CASIRGNGDEQFF.

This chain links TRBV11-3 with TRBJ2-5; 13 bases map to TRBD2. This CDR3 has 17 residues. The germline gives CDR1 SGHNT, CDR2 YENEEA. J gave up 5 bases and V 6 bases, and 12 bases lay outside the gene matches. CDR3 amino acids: CASSSRWGLAGMETQYF. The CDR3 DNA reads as TGTGCCAGCAGTTCCCGATGGGGACTAGCGGGAATGGAGACCCAGTACTTC. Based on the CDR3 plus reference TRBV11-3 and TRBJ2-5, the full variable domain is EAGVVQSPRYKIIEKKQPVAFWCNPISGHNTLYWYLQNLGQGPELLIRYENEEAVDDSQLPKDRFSAERLKGVDSTLKIQPAELGDSAVYLCASSSRWGLAGMETQYFGPGTRLLVL.

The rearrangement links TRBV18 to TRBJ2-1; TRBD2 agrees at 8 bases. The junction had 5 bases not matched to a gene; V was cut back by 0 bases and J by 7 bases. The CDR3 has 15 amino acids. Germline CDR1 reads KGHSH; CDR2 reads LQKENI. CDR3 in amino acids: CASSPPAGVVNEQFF. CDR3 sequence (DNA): TGTGCCAGCTCACCACCAGCGGGAGTGGTGAATGAGCAGTTCTTC.

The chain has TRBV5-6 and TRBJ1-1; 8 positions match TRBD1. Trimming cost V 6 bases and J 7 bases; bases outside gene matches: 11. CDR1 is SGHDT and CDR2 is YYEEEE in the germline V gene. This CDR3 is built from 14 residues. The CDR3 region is CASTTGGRMSEAFF. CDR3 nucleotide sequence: TGTGCCAGCACCACAGGGGGGAGGATGAGTGAAGCTTTCTTT. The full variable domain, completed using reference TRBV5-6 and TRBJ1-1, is DAGVTQSPTHLIKTRGQQVTLRCSPKSGHDTVSWYQQALGQGPQFIFQYYEEEERQRGNFPDRFSGHQFPNYSSELNVNALLLGDSALYLCASTTGGRMSEAFFGQGTRLTVV.

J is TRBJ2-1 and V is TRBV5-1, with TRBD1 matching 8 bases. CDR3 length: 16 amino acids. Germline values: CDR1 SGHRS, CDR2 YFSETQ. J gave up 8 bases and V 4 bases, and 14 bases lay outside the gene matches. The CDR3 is CASSMGPSTGVDEQFF. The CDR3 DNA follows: TGCGCCAGCAGCATGGGACCGTCGACAGGGGTGGATGAGCAGTTCTTC.

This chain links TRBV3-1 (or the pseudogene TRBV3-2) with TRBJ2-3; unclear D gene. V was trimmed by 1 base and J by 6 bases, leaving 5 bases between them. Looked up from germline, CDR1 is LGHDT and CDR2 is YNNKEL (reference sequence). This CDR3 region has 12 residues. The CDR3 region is CASSQVGDTQYF. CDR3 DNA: TGTGCCAGCAGCCAAGTTGGCGATACGCAGTATTTT.

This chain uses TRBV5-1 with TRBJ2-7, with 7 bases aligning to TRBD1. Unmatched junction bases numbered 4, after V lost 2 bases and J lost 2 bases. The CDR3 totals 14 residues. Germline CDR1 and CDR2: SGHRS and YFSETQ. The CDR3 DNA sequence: TGCGCCAGCAGCTTCCAGACAGGGCCCTACGAGCAGTACTTC. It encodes CASSFQTGPYEQYF.

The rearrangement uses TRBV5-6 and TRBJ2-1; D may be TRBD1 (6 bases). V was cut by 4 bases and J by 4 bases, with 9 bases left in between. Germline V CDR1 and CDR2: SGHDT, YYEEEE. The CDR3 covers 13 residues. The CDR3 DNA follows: TGTGCCAGCAGCACGGACAGTTACAATGAGCAGTTCTTC. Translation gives CASSTDSYNEQFF.

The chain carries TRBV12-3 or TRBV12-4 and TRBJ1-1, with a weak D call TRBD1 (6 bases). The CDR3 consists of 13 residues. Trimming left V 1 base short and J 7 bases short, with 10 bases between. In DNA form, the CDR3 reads TGTGCCAGCAGTTTAGTACAGGGCATTGAAGCTTTCTTT. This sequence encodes CASSLVQGIEAFF.

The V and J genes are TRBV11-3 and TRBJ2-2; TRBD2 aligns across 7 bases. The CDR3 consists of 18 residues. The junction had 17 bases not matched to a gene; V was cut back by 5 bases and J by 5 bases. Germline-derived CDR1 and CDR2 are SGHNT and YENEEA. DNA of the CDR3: TGTGCCAGCAGCAAGTCGGGGGTGAGGCGGGAGTTGACCGGGGAGCTGTTTTTT. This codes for CASSKSGVRRELTGELFF.

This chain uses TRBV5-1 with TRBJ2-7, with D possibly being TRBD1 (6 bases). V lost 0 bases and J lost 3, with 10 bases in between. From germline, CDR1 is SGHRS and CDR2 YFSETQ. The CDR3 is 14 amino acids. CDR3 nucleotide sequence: TGCGCCAGCAGCTTGGGAGGACAGAGCTACGAGCAGTACTTC. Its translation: CASSLGGQSYEQYF. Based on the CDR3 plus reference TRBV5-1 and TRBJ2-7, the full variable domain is KAGVTQTPRYLIKTRGQQVTLSCSPISGHRSVSWYQQTPGQGLQFLFEYFSETQRNKGNFPGRFSGRQFSNSRSEMNVSTLELGDSALYLCASSLGGQSYEQYFGPGTRLTVT.

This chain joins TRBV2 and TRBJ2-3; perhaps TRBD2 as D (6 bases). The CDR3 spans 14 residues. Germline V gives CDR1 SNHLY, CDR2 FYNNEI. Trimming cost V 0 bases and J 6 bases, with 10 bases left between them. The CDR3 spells CASSEALASDTQYF. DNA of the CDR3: TGTGCCAGCAGTGAAGCGCTAGCGAGCGATACGCAGTATTTT.

CDR3 sequence reads: CASGEADTQYF. CDR3 in DNA: TGTGCTAGTGGGGAGGCAGATACGCAGTATTTT. The gene calls are TRBV12-5 and TRBJ2-3; a possible D gene is TRBD2 (5 bases). CDR1 is LGHNT, CDR2 FRNRAP, per germline. The V and J ends lost 6 bases and 4 bases respectively, with 5 bases between them. This CDR3 region has 11 residues.

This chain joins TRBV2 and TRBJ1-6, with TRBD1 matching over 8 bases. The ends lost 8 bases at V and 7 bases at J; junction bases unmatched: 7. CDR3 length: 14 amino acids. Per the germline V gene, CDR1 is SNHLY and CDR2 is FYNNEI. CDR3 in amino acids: CASVEGQGNSPLHF. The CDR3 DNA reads TGTGCCAGCGTTGAAGGACAGGGAAATTCACCCCTCCACTTT. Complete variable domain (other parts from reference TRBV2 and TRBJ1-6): EPEVTQTPSHQVTQMGQEVILRCVPISNHLYFYWYRQILGQKVEFLVSFYNNEISEKSEIFDDQFSVERPDGSNFTLKIRSTKLEDSAMYFCASVEGQGNSPLHFGNGTRLTVT.

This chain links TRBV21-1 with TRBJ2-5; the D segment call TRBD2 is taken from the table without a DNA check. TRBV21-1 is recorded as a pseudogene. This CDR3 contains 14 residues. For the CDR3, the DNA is TGTGCCAGCAGCAAACCGGGAGGGGTAGAGACCCAGTACTTC. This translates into CASSKPGGVETQYF.

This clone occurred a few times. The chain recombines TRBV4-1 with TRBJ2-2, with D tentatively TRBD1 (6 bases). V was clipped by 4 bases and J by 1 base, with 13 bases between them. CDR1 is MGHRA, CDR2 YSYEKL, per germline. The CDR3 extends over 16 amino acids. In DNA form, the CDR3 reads TGCGCCAGCAGCCTATCCCAGACAGGGAACACCGGGGAGCTGTTTTTT. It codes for CASSLSQTGNTGELFF.

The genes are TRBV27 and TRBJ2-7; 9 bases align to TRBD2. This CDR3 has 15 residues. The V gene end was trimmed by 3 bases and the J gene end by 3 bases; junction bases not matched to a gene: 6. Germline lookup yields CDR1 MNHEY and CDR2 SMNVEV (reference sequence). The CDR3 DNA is TGTGCCAGCAGTTTTTCTAGCGGGAAGTTCTACGAGCAGTACTTC. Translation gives CASSFSSGKFYEQYF.

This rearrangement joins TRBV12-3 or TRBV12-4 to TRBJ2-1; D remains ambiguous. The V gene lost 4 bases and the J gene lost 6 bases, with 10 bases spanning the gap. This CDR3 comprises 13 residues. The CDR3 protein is CASSSLGTNEQFF. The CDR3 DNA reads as TGTGCCAGCAGTTCCCTGGGCACCAATGAGCAGTTCTTC.

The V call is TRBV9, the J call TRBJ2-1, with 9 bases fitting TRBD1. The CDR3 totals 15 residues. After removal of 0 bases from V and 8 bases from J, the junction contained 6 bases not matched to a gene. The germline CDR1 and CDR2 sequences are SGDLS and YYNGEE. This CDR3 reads CASSVVGTGSHEQFF. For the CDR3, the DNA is TGTGCCAGCAGCGTAGTCGGGACAGGGAGCCATGAGCAGTTCTTC.